This entry lists 24 T cell receptor beta chains sequenced from one sample in a study of shared clonotypes between healthy human individuals. Clones were sequenced by immunoSEQ multiplex PCR, and TCRdb holds only the in-frame ones, with some missing. The repertoire holds millions of clones, with roughly 96% as singletons. What was sequenced was naive CD4+ T cells sorted from blood. Subset of the sample: CD45RA+ positively selected. All receptors derive from a man in his late teens or twenties in good health.

This chain joins TRBV5-1 and TRBJ1-4, with TRBD1 as a possible D gene (5 bases). The length of the CDR3 is 14 residues. Per germline, CDR1 SGHRS and CDR2 YFSETQ. Trimming removed 9 bases from V and 3 bases from J, with 15 bases in between. The chain's CDR3 is CATGSGTPNEKLFF. Here the CDR3 DNA reads TGCGCCACCGGAAGCGGGACCCCTAATGAAAAACTGTTTTTT.

The chain is built from TRBV6-4 and TRBJ2-7; 8 positions match TRBD1. J lost 2 bases, V lost 2 bases, and 8 bases had no gene match. The germline gives CDR1 MRHNA, CDR2 SNTAGT. The CDR3 sequence is 16 residues long. This chain's CDR3 is CASSDPGQVDPYEQYF. The DNA for the CDR3 is TGTGCCAGCAGTGACCCGGGACAGGTCGACCCCTACGAGCAGTACTTC.

The chain couples TRBV5-1 to TRBJ1-2, with D uncertain. Germline V gives CDR1 SGHRS, CDR2 YFSETQ. With 4 bases removed from V and 0 bases from J, the gap between germline ends came to 10 bases. The CDR3 spans 14 residues. CDR3 DNA: TGCGCCAGCAGCCCTGGGAGTGCTAACTATGGCTACACCTTC. Translating it yields CASSPGSANYGYTF.

The rearrangement joins TRBV30 to TRBJ1-1; D gene unclear. Trimming cost V 5 bases and J 7 bases, with 14 bases left between them. This CDR3 contains 12 residues. CDR1 is GTSNPN, CDR2 SVGIG, per germline (reference sequence). The CDR3 region is CAWDTGGDEAFF. CDR3 nucleotides: TGTGCCTGGGACACGGGCGGGGATGAAGCTTTCTTT. Using reference TRBV30 and TRBJ1-1 for the parts outside the CDR3, the full variable domain is SQTIHQWPATLVQPVGSPLSLECTVEGTSNPNLYWYRQAAGRGLQLLFYSVGIGQISSEVPQNLSASRPQDRQFILSSKKLLLSDSGFYLCAWDTGGDEAFFGQGTRLTVV.

The rearrangement links TRBV6-5 to TRBJ1-3, with no clear D. Germline CDR1 is MNHEY and CDR2 is SVGAGI. This CDR3 comprises 16 residues. Trimming removed 0 bases from V and 2 bases from J, with 11 bases in between. This CDR3 is CASSYSSSGAGNTIYF. As DNA, the CDR3 is TGTGCCAGCAGTTACTCCTCCTCGGGTGCTGGAAACACCATATATTTT.

This sequence joins TRBV30 and TRBJ2-7, with 15 bases matching TRBD2. Germline V gives CDR1 GTSNPN, CDR2 SVGIG (reference sequence). V lost 2 bases to trimming and J lost 5 bases; unmatched junction nucleotides: 7. This CDR3 contains 16 residues. The CDR3 spells CAWSTWTSGRGNEQYF. CDR3 sequence (DNA): TGTGCCTGGAGTACCTGGACTAGCGGGAGGGGAAACGAGCAGTACTTC.

CDR3: CASSSWTGGGYEQYF. CDR3 sequence (DNA): TGTGCCAGCAGCTCTTGGACAGGGGGCGGTTACGAGCAGTACTTC. The chain couples TRBV7-2 to TRBJ2-7; TRBD1 matches 11 bases. The V gene's germline CDR1 is SGHTA and CDR2 FQGNSA. V gave up 4 bases and J gave up 4 bases; unmatched junction bases: 6. This CDR3 region has 15 residues.

The rearrangement links TRBV7-9 to TRBJ1-2; a possible D gene is TRBD1 (5 bases). Germline values: CDR1 SEHNR, CDR2 FQNEAQ (reference sequence). Trimming cost V 2 bases and J 7 bases, with 11 bases left between them. The CDR3 is made up of 13 amino acids. The CDR3 coding sequence is TGTGCCAGCAGCTTAACTGGGACGGGTGGCTACACCTTC. Amino acids: CASSLTGTGGYTF.

This clone appeared once. This chain connects TRBV14 to TRBJ1-2; D perhaps matches TRBD1 (6 bases). V lost 3 bases to trimming and J lost 0 bases, with 17 bases between them. Germline V lookup: CDR1 SGHDN, CDR2 FVKESK. This CDR3 comprises 17 residues. Written as DNA, the CDR3 is TGTGCCAGCAGCCACAACCTCCGGGACAATTCTAACTATGGCTACACCTTC. Translation gives CASSHNLRDNSNYGYTF.

Note on this clone: Other nucleotide sequences from this sample produce the same CDR3. This chain links TRBV30 with TRBJ1-2, with TRBD1 as a possible D gene (6 bases). The CDR3 sequence is 11 residues long. CDR1 and CDR2 (germline): GTSNPN, SVGIG (reference sequence). V lost 0 bases and J lost 8, with 7 bases in between. Here the CDR3 reads CAWSVGGGYTF. For the CDR3, the DNA is TGTGCCTGGAGTGTCGGGGGCGGCTACACCTTC.

The chain is built from TRBV2 and TRBJ1-4, with 7 positions matching TRBD1. CDR1 SNHLY and CDR2 FYNNEI come from the germline V gene. The V gene end was trimmed by 10 bases and the J gene end by 5 bases; junction bases not matched to a gene: 7. This CDR3 has 13 residues. CDR3 in amino acids: CATSDRPNEKLFF. CDR3 sequence (DNA): TGTGCCACCTCGGACAGGCCGAATGAAAAACTGTTTTTT.

With regard to this clone: A junction end diverges from the germline sequence, so it may reflect a read error. The chain employs TRBV6-5 and TRBJ2-7, with 9 bases lining up with TRBD1. Germline-derived CDR1 and CDR2 are MNHEY and SVGAGI. The CDR3 extends over 12 amino acids. CDR3 coding DNA: TGTGCCAGCAGTTTGGCCGGGACAGGGTTTAACTTC. Translating gives CASSLAGTGFNF.

In DNA form, the CDR3 reads TGTGCCAGCAGTTACGGGGTGGGAGGCGGCTATGGCTACACCTTC. The encoded protein is CASSYGVGGGYGYTF. The chain couples TRBV6-5 to TRBJ1-2; D not certain. Germline CDR1 MNHEY, CDR2 SVGAGI. V was clipped by 2 bases and J by 4 bases, with 14 bases between them. This CDR3 has 15 residues.

This clone was seen once. J is TRBJ1-4 and V is TRBV10-3; D is possibly TRBD1 (6 bases). V lost 3 bases and J lost 0, with 8 bases in between. Germline V gene lookup returns CDR1 ENHRY and CDR2 SYGVKD. The CDR3 contains 15 residues. This chain's CDR3 is CAISDSGATNEKLFF. Here the CDR3 DNA reads TGTGCCATCAGTGATTCAGGGGCAACTAATGAAAAACTGTTTTTT.

This chain joins TRBV5-1 and TRBJ2-4; D ambiguous. Germline V CDR1 and CDR2: SGHRS, YFSETQ. CDR3 size: 13 residues. V gave up 4 bases and J gave up 0 bases, with 5 bases separating them. The CDR3 coding sequence is TGCGCCAGCAGCGGCATAGCCAAAAACATTCAGTACTTC. Its protein product is CASSGIAKNIQYF.

The genes are TRBV10-3 and TRBJ2-7; D is possibly TRBD1 (5 bases). Looked up from germline, CDR1 is ENHRY and CDR2 is SYGVKD. The V gene lost 4 bases and the J gene lost 7 bases, with 11 bases spanning the gap. The length of the CDR3 is 12 residues. CDR3: CAISGGPREQYF. The CDR3 DNA reads as TGTGCCATCAGTGGGGGCCCTCGGGAGCAGTACTTC.

The rearrangement links TRBV28 to TRBJ1-1; D remains unclear. CDR1 MDHEN and CDR2 SYDVKM come from the germline V gene. The CDR3 is 13 amino acids. The V end was cut by 5 bases, the J end by 1 base, with 8 bases between. DNA for the CDR3: TGTGCCAGCAGTGGCCCCTCGAACACTGAAGCTTTCTTT. This encodes CASSGPSNTEAFF.

The chain carries TRBV18 and TRBJ1-2, with 8 positions matching TRBD1. The CDR3 runs 15 residues. Trimming at V came to 3 bases and at J to 0 bases, leaving 3 bases not matched to a gene. Per the germline V gene, CDR1 is KGHSH and CDR2 is LQKENI. The CDR3 nucleotides are TGTGCCAGCTCACCCCAGACAGGGGCTAACTATGGCTACACCTTC. The encoded protein is CASSPQTGANYGYTF. Full variable domain (outside the CDR3, taken from reference TRBV18 and TRBJ1-2): NAGVMQNPRHLVRRRGQEARLRCSPMKGHSHVYWYRQLPEEGLKFMVYLQKENIIDESGMPKERFSAEFPKEGPSILRIQQVVRGDSAAYFCASSPQTGANYGYTFGSGTRLTVV.

V gene TRBV27 combines with J gene TRBJ1-5; D may be TRBD1 (5 bases). The CDR3 spans 16 residues. Germline V gene data show CDR1 as MNHEY and CDR2 as SMNVEV (reference sequence). Trimming stripped 4 bases from V and 1 base from J, with 14 bases between. The CDR3 is CASSYRGPGSNQPQHF. The CDR3 DNA is TGTGCCAGCAGTTATAGGGGACCTGGGAGCAATCAGCCCCAGCATTTT.

The chain joins TRBV5-1 to TRBJ2-7; D might be TRBD2 (6 bases). Trimming shortened V by 0 bases and J by 5 bases, and 18 bases separated the two germline ends. CDR3 length: 16 residues. Germline CDR1 and CDR2: SGHRS and YFSETQ. CDR3 region: CASSLGRGTFVDEQYF. The CDR3 DNA reads as TGCGCCAGCAGCTTGGGTCGGGGGACCTTTGTGGACGAGCAGTACTTC. The full variable domain, its missing parts supplied by reference TRBV5-1 and TRBJ2-7, is KAGVTQTPRYLIKTRGQQVTLSCSPISGHRSVSWYQQTPGQGLQFLFEYFSETQRNKGNFPGRFSGRQFSNSRSEMNVSTLELGDSALYLCASSLGRGTFVDEQYFGPGTRLTVT.

This clone appeared a few times. The chain has TRBV19 and TRBJ1-2, with D perhaps TRBD1 (6 bases). The V and J ends lost 3 bases and 9 bases respectively, with 20 bases between them. The V gene's germline CDR1 is LNHDA and CDR2 SQIVND (reference sequence). The length of the CDR3 is 15 residues. The CDR3 here is CASSMHLVRGQRYTF. The CDR3 DNA sequence: TGTGCCAGTAGTATGCACCTCGTCCGGGGGCAACGCTACACCTTC.

The CDR3 here is CASSLASGLSYEQYF. In DNA form, the CDR3 reads TGTGCCAGCAGCTTGGCATCAGGGTTATCCTACGAGCAGTACTTC. The chain uses TRBV5-7 and TRBJ2-5; D is possibly TRBD1 (5 bases). The end of the DNA is better explained by TRBJ2-7, so the J call may be wrong. TRBV5-7 is an open reading frame whose function is uncertain. The length of the CDR3 is 15 residues.

The CDR3 region has the DNA TGTGCCCAGACCCAGGTCGGCGGGGAGCTGTTTTTT. This translates into CAQTQVGGELFF. The J gene is TRBJ2-2, the V gene TRBV19; unclear D gene. Per the germline V gene, CDR1 is LNHDA and CDR2 is SQIVND (reference sequence). The ends were cut back, 11 bases at V and 7 bases at J, with 14 bases in the middle. The CDR3 runs 12 residues.

The V and J genes are TRBV5-1 and TRBJ2-7; 10 bases align to TRBD2. Germline V CDR1 and CDR2: SGHRS, YFSETQ. The CDR3 has 16 amino acids. Trimming at V came to 3 bases and at J to 3 bases, leaving 9 bases not matched to a gene. The CDR3, as DNA: TGCGCCAGCAGCTACTCCTCCGGGACTAGCGTCTACGAGCAGTACTTC. Translation: CASSYSSGTSVYEQYF.